One sample yielded the 2 T cell receptor beta chains listed below, sequenced in a study of shared clonotypes between healthy human individuals. Clones were read by immunoSEQ multiplex PCR, and TCRdb kept only the in-frame ones, dropping some. The profile shows 600,000 or so clones, approximately 95% of them singletons. In the naive CD8 group, cells lacked CD45RO and were positively selected for CCR7, so terminally differentiated effector memory CD45RA+ cells were left out. Sequences were obtained from naive CD8+ T cells sorted from blood. The receptors stem from a woman aged 25-40 years in good health.

This clone was recorded only once. V gene TRBV11-2 combines with J gene TRBJ1-2; 8 bases line up with TRBD1. CDR3 length: 14 residues. CDR1 is SGHAT, CDR2 FQNNGV, per germline. Germline trimming cut 4 bases from V and 7 bases from J; bases unmatched to any gene: 8. The CDR3 here is CASSSDSDRAGYTF. The CDR3 DNA is TGTGCCAGCAGCTCAGACTCGGACAGGGCTGGCTACACCTTC.

This clone was recorded only once. The J gene is TRBJ1-1, the V gene TRBV5-1, with a possible D match to TRBD1 (5 bases). Per the germline V gene, CDR1 is SGHRS and CDR2 is YFSETQ. V was pared by 3 bases and J by 6 bases, with 12 bases between. This CDR3 is built from 13 residues. This chain's CDR3 is CASSSPSTAEAFF. The CDR3 region has the DNA TGCGCCAGCAGCTCGCCTTCGACAGCTGAAGCTTTCTTT.